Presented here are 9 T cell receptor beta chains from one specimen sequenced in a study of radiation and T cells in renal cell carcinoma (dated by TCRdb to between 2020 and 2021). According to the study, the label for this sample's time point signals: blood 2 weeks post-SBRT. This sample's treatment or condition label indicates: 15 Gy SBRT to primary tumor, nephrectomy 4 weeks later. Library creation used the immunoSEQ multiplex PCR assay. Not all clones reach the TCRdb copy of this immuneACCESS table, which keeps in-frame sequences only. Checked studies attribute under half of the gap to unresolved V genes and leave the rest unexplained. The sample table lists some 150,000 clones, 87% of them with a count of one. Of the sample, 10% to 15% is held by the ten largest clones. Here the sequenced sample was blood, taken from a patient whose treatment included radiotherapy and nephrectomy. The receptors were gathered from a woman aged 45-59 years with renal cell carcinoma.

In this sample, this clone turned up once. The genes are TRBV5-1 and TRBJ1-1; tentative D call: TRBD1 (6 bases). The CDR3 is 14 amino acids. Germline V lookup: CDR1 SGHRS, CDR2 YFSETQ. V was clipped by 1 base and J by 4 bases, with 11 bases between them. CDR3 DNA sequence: TGCGCCAGCAGCTTGTATGCCAGGGGCACTGAAGCTTTCTTT. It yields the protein CASSLYARGTEAFF.

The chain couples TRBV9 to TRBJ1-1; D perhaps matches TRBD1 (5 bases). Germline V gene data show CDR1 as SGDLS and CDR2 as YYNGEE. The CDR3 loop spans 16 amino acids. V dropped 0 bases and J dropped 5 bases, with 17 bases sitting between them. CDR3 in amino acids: CASSVEGTGSWTEAFF. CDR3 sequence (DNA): TGTGCCAGCAGCGTAGAGGGGACGGGGTCGTGGACTGAAGCTTTCTTT.

In nucleotides, the CDR3 is TGCGCCAGCTCCGGGACTAGACCCACCGGGGAGCTGTTTTTT. It encodes CASSGTRPTGELFF. This sequence joins TRBV5-1 and TRBJ2-2, with TRBD2 identical over 8 bases. J was trimmed by 4 bases and V by 7 bases; bases with no gene match: 6. CDR1 SGHRS and CDR2 YFSETQ come from the germline V gene. The CDR3 loop spans 14 amino acids.

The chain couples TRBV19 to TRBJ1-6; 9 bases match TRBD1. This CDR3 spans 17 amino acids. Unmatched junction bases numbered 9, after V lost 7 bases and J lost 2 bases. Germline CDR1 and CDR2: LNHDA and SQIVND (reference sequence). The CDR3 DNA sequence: TGTGCCAGTACCGCATTAACAGGGGGCACCTATAATTCACCCCTCCACTTT. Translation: CASTALTGGTYNSPLHF.

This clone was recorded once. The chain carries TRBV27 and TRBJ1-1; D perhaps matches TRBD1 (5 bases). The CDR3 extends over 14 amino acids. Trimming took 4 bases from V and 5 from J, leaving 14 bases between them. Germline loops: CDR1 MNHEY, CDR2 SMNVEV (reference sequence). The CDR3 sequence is CASSSPLKGTEAFF. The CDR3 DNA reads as TGTGCCAGCAGTTCTCCGCTTAAGGGGACTGAAGCTTTCTTT.

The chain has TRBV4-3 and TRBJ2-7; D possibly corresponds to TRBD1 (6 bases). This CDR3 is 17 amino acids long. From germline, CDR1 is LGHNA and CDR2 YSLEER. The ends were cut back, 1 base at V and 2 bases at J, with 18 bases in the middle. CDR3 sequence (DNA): TGCGCCAGCAGCCAAGGCCAGGGGAACGCAGGGCCCTACGAGCAGTACTTC. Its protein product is CASSQGQGNAGPYEQYF.

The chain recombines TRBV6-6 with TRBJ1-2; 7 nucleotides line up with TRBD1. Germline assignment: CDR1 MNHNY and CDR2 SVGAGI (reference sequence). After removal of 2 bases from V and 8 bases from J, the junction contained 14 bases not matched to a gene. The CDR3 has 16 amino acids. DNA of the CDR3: TGTGCCAGCAGTTACCACGGCCGTAAGGCAGGGGGAGGCTACACCTTC. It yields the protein CASSYHGRKAGGGYTF.

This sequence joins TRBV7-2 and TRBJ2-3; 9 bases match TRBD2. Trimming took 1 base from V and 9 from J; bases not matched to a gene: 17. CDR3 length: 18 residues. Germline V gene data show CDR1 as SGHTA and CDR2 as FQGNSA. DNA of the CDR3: TGTGCCAGCAGCTTAGATCTCGCGGGGGGGCTTCAGGTCAAAACGCAGTATTTT. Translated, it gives CASSLDLAGGLQVKTQYF.

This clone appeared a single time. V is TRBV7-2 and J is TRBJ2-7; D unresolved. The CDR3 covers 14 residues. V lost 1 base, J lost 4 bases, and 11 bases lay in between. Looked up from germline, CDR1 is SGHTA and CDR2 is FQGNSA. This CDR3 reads CASSLGLSEYEQYF. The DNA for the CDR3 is TGTGCCAGCAGCTTAGGTTTGTCAGAGTACGAGCAGTACTTC.